This T cell receptor (beta chain) stems from a study of prognosis after radiotherapy for stage I lung cancer. Study-level information: Concurrent therapy was given to no patient receiving stereotactic body radiotherapy.

Trimming took 2 bases from V and 4 from J, leaving 6 bases between them. The CDR3 totals 13 residues. Researchers used two-round multiplex PCR to amplify TCR beta CDR3 starting from genomic DNA. Each TRBV and TRBJ gene had its own primer in the first PCR round. TCRdb independently ran MiXCR on the multiplex PCR reads; one entry per CDR3 protein. The data hold approximately 28,000 distinct CDR3 sequences, with approximately 31% observed a single time. This clonotype was counted many times. The rearrangement uses TRBV12-3 or TRBV12-4 and TRBJ1-5; unclear D gene. This TCR derives from a donor of 50 years or more with non-small cell lung cancer. The sample consisted of PBMCs, taken before or after stereotactic body radiation therapy (not recorded which). DNA of the CDR3: TGTGCCAGCAGTTTATCTGGGAATCAGCCCCAGCATTTT. Its translation: CASSLSGNQPQHF.